What follows is one T cell receptor beta chain and its context. What it recognizes is unknown. The record originates from a study of cytomegalovirus exposure and HLA in healthy donors. Study at large: There were 88 million or so unique TCRs (from HLA-typed donors) in an early data release.

Whole-study findings and limits: Rates of TCR association differed by HLA locus in a later analysis, with DRB1 highest and HLA-C lowest. Follow-up analysis seemed to connect common viral pathogens with several of the most significant clusters identified. Analysis performed later showed TCR beta chains linked to HLA being more clonally expanded than equally common others.

Primers: 60 Vbeta forward and 13 Jbeta reverse. The data were produced by immunoSEQ multiplex PCR, yet TCRdb's version contains in-frame clones alone and is incomplete. Seen here are approximately 77,000 clones, under 80% observed once, and the top ten hold 4.9%. The germline gives CDR1 SGHVS, CDR2 FNYEAQ. V lost 3 bases, J lost 3 bases, and 4 bases stayed unmatched. There are 14 residues in the CDR3. The sample consisted of PBMCs. The rearrangement uses TRBV7-6 and TRBJ2-5; 7 positions agree with TRBD2. The source of this sequence is a man in his sixties in good health and CMV-seropositive. CDR3 protein: CASSFPGLKETQYF. CDR3 bases: TGTGCCAGCAGCTTCCCGGGACTAAAAGAGACCCAGTACTTC.